This T cell receptor (beta chain) appears in the sequencing data of a study of blood T cell repertoires in COVID-19. Study in general: There were acute and convalescent COVID-19 samples, and they came from the United States, Italy and Spain. T cells, B-cell-depleted T cells, or PBMCs provided the cDNA or gDNA that served as material.

This table comes from immunoSEQ multiplex PCR, and its TCRdb copy is limited to in-frame clones, with some not included. This sample has around 58,000 clones, with roughly 85% found just once. CDR1 LNHDA and CDR2 SQIVND come from the germline V gene (reference sequence). V was trimmed by 7 bases and J by 3 bases, leaving 13 bases between them. There are 13 residues in the CDR3. This sequence originates from a human donor in a cohort sampled during active COVID-19. Material: peripheral blood. V gene TRBV19 combines with J gene TRBJ2-7, with no clear D. The CDR3 reads CASTGYPYYEQYF. DNA for the CDR3: TGTGCCAGTACCGGGTATCCCTACTACGAGCAGTACTTC.